This entry features one T cell receptor (beta chain) sequence. Its antigen has not been determined. Base qualities are missing; no much larger clone stands one base away. What this sample's treatment or condition label stands for: roughly ten-day PBMC culture with coronavirus spike peptide pools or control peptides (ViraFEST assay). CD4+ T cells from unexposed donors were collected before the COVID-19 pandemic (2011-2018). The ViraFEST assay was used in the study, in which antigen-specific T cells were expanded with peptide pools and expanded clonotypes were subsequently identified by TCR sequencing. Each well held about 1.8 million PBMCs cultured with 10 ug/ml peptide pools in IMDM containing approximately 5% human AB serum and roughly 9 IU/ml IL-2. On days 3 and 7, half of the culture medium was replaced with fresh IL-2-containing medium. After approximately 11 days of culture, CD4+ T cells were isolated by negative selection with the EasySep CD4+ T cell isolation kit. As far as cell numbers permitted, CD4+ T cells from unexposed donors were tested for reactivity against SARS-CoV-2 S and N as well as four spike pools from common cold coronaviruses. Ficoll-Paque Plus gradient centrifugation was used to isolate PBMCs from whole blood, and the isolated PBMCs were then either used fresh or cryopreserved at -140C. In general, triplicate wells were set up for every culture condition. The leukapheresis product for the unexposed donors was obtained through commercial purchase.

These data come from a study of vaccination and CD4 T cells after COVID-19 (dated by TCRdb to between 2020 and 2023). For the wider study: In the convalescent cohort there were six males and four females, among whom were two Hispanic individuals, seven Caucasians, two Asians and one multiracial person. Two doses of either the Pfizer-BioNTech BNT162b2 vaccine (n=8) or the Moderna mRNA-1273 vaccine (n=2) were administered to participants. Post-COVID blood samples were collected from convalescent patients a median of around 100 days after diagnosis, with a range of roughly 35 to 170 days. Post-vaccine blood samples were taken a median of approximately 76 days after the second vaccine dose, with a range of 14 to 241 days. Overlapping spike peptide pools from SARS-CoV-2 and from the common cold coronaviruses HCoV-NL63, HCoV-OC43 and HCoV-229E were used as culture stimuli. Control cultures received a CEFX viral epitope pool as the positive control, an HIV-1 Nef peptide pool as the negative control, or no peptide. In roughly 11 COVID-19 convalescent patients and 4 infection-naive healthy vaccine recipients, the spike-specific CD4+ TCR repertoire before mRNA vaccination was compared with the repertoire after mRNA vaccination. At the TCR clonotype level, an earlier paper using these donors assessed memory CD4+ T cell crossreactivity between SARS-CoV-2 and common cold coronavirus spike proteins.

The library relied on PCR. TCR sequencing of DNA from cultured CD4+ T cells used the Oncomine TCR Beta short-read assay at the Johns Hopkins FTIC core. The QIAamp micro DNA kit was used to extract genomic DNA from the cultured CD4+ T cells. Oncomine TCR Beta libraries from cultured CD4+ T cells were pooled using unique dual indexes and sequenced on an Illumina iSeq 100. The source study handled its data this way. Non-productive sequences were filtered out, and CDR3s that did not start with C, did not end with F or W, or were shorter than 7 amino acids were discarded. Antigen-specific clonotypes were identified with the MANAFEST web application by comparing peptide-stimulated wells with reference and other culture wells. Positive clones required FDR below 0.05, an odds ratio above 5, and productive frequency above 0.1% in at least two of three replicate wells. Clonotypes that were significantly expanded in both SARS-CoV-2 spike wells and at least one common cold coronavirus spike condition were defined as cross-reactive. CDR3 homology was assessed with Levenshtein distances (stringdist) and unrooted phylogenetic trees (ape) in R version 3.6.1. TCRdb handled the public reads itself, with Q25 trimming in fastp and clone calling in MiXCR, and kept productive beta chains. Each record represents a unique CDR3 protein, reported with the most common genes and DNA among its rows. TCRdb, rather than the study authors, made the V and J calls. The sample has about 6,100 distinct CDR3 sequences on record, less than 45% of them singletons. Together, the top ten hold roughly 38% of the sample.

Summary of the overall study and its limitations: Of the vaccine-specific clones in convalescent patients, 304 of 307, or nearly all, reacted only to SARS-CoV-2 spike and did not cross-react with common cold coronaviruses. In convalescent patients, a median approximately 90% of post-vaccine SARS-CoV-2-reactive clones were detected only after vaccination, suggesting vaccine-specific priming. An increase in the median number of SARS-CoV-2-reactive clonotypes from approximately 20 after infection to 35 to 40 after vaccination was observed, but the change was not found to be significant. The study included relatively few convalescent patients and did not analyze early timepoints after natural infection.

The germline V gene yields SGHTA for CDR1 and FQGNSA for CDR2. Trimming removed 3 bases from V and 3 bases from J, leaving 4 bases between the germline ends. Taken from cysteine to phenylalanine, the CDR3 has 12 residues. Only the CDR3 part of the read is kept: 36 bases, read in frame from the first base. Material for sequencing was CD4+ T cells from blood, cultured in vitro. The sequence links TRBV7-2 to TRBJ2-3, with no confidently assigned D gene. The receptor was derived from a human donor in good health. The DNA sequence is given as TGTGCCAGCAGCTTCTATACAGATACGCAGTATTTT. It translates to CASSFYTDTQYF.